This T cell receptor (beta chain) was captured in a study of lymphopenia after photon versus proton radiotherapy. In germline, CDR1 is MNHEY, CDR2 SMNVEV (reference sequence). J lost 5 bases, V lost 2 bases, and 7 bases had no gene match. This CDR3 contains 15 residues. This clone was detected a few times. Its matching antigen is unknown. The data were produced by immunoSEQ multiplex PCR, yet TCRdb's version contains in-frame clones alone and is incomplete. The data show roughly 76,000 clones, less than 95% seen once. Study-wide points: Relative stability marked proton patients; photon patients lost diversity and naive cells.

The starting material was peripheral blood, obtained from a patient treated with photon-based radiotherapy. The TCR was taken from a woman in her thirties or forties with cholangiocarcinoma. The chain couples TRBV27 to TRBJ2-5, with TRBD2 matching over 8 bases. The DNA of the CDR3 is TGTGCCAGCAGTTTAAGAGTTACGGGAGGGGAGACCCAGTACTTC. It specifies CASSLRVTGGETQYF.